These 18 T cell receptor beta chains came from one sample sequenced in a study of technical replicates of blood from four donors (dated by TCRdb to 2016 to 2017). Library construction relied on the immunoSEQ multiplex PCR assay. TCRdb obtained this table from immuneACCESS and retained in-frame rearrangements with V and J assigned. These tables miss some clones; where compared with another copy, unresolved V genes account for less than half of the shortfall, and the remainder is unexplained. This sample lists some 66,000 clones; over 75% were detected once. Of the sample, approximately 4.4% falls within the top ten clones. Material: PBMCs. The receptors originated from a human donor in good health. Some clones in this sample may be carry-over from other donors' samples.

The chain has TRBV11-2 and TRBJ2-7; 10 nucleotides match TRBD2. The J segment lost 3 bases and the V segment lost 3 bases, leaving 2 bases of the junction unmatched. Germline V gene data show CDR1 as SGHAT and CDR2 as FQNNGV. CDR3 length: 14 residues. The CDR3 loop reads CASSFLAGVYEQYF. DNA of the CDR3: TGTGCCAGCAGCTTCCTAGCGGGAGTCTACGAGCAGTACTTC. Variable domain in full (rest from reference TRBV11-2 and TRBJ2-7): EAGVAQSPRYKIIEKRQSVAFWCNPISGHATLYWYQQILGQGPKLLIQFQNNGVVDDSQLPKDRFSAERLKGVDSTLKIQPAKLEDSAVYLCASSFLAGVYEQYFGPGTRLTVT.

The CDR3 loop is CASSSIRDTKTEAFF. In nucleotides, the CDR3 is TGTGCCAGCAGTTCTATCCGGGACACGAAGACTGAAGCTTTCTTT. V and J are TRBV27 and TRBJ1-1; D is perhaps TRBD1 (6 bases). Germline lookup yields CDR1 MNHEY and CDR2 SMNVEV (reference sequence). This CDR3 has 15 residues. Trimming stripped 4 bases from V and 5 bases from J, with 17 bases between.

In DNA form, the CDR3 reads TGTGCCAGCACCGGGAGTCGGGAAAAACTGTTTTTT. It specifies CASTGSREKLFF. J is TRBJ1-4 and V is TRBV6-1; no firm D call. The CDR3 is made up of 12 amino acids. Looked up from germline, CDR1 is MNHNS and CDR2 is SASEGT. V dropped 7 bases and J dropped 8 bases, with 11 bases sitting between them.

This chain joins TRBV5-6 and TRBJ2-3, with a weak D call TRBD2 (7 bases). CDR1 is SGHDT and CDR2 is YYEEEE in the germline V gene. V lost 4 bases, J lost 5 bases, and 20 bases lay in between. The CDR3 spans 16 residues. CDR3 sequence: CASSVRAGASRDTQYF. The CDR3 region has the DNA TGTGCCAGCAGCGTGAGGGCGGGGGCCTCCAGAGATACGCAGTATTTT.

The chain couples TRBV4-3 to TRBJ2-5, with a tentative D call TRBD2 (6 bases). The CDR3 runs 16 residues. Germline-derived CDR1 and CDR2 are LGHNA and YSLEER. V was pared by 0 bases and J by 5 bases, with 16 bases between. The CDR3 loop reads CASSQEGSGVEETQYF. Here the CDR3 DNA reads TGCGCCAGCAGCCAAGAAGGGTCGGGGGTGGAGGAGACCCAGTACTTC.

The chain is built from TRBV6-5 and TRBJ2-7; D possibly corresponds to TRBD2 (5 bases). Trimming shortened V by 6 bases and J by 0 bases, and 12 bases separated the two germline ends. This CDR3 is built from 14 residues. Looked up from germline, CDR1 is MNHEY and CDR2 is SVGAGI. The CDR3 DNA sequence: TGTGCCAGCAGACCCGGGATCAGCTCCTACGAGCAGTACTTC. It translates to CASRPGISSYEQYF.

In this sample, this clone turned up once. The V gene is TRBV5-4, the J gene TRBJ1-2, with 9 bases matching TRBD1. The CDR3 runs 13 residues. Germline values: CDR1 SGHNT, CDR2 YYREEE (reference sequence). The V gene end was trimmed by 4 bases and the J gene end by 8 bases; junction bases not matched to a gene: 6. The CDR3 DNA sequence: TGTGCCAGCAGCCACGGACAGGGGCGAGGCTACACCTTC. This translates into CASSHGQGRGYTF.

This clone was observed once. This sequence joins TRBV5-1 and TRBJ1-5, with a weak D call TRBD1 (6 bases). This CDR3 has 15 amino acids. V gave up 0 bases and J gave up 0 bases, with 7 bases separating them. Germline values: CDR1 SGHRS, CDR2 YFSETQ. CDR3 loop: CASSLVGGSNQPQHF. CDR3 bases: TGCGCCAGCAGCTTGGTAGGGGGTAGCAATCAGCCCCAGCATTTT.

This clone was recorded once. This chain uses TRBV5-4 with TRBJ2-7; D may be TRBD1 (6 bases). The CDR3 loop spans 16 amino acids. The V gene's germline CDR1 is SGHNT and CDR2 YYREEE (reference sequence). V gave up 4 bases and J gave up 0 bases, with 17 bases separating them. The CDR3 nucleotides are TGTGCCAGCAGCCCCGACTTTGGGACAACCTCCTACGAGCAGTACTTC. Translating gives CASSPDFGTTSYEQYF. The full variable domain, its missing parts supplied by reference TRBV5-4 and TRBJ2-7, is ETGVTQSPTHLIKTRGQQVTLRCSSQSGHNTVSWYQQALGQGPQFIFQYYREEENGRGNFPPRFSGLQFPNYSSELNVNALELDDSALYLCASSPDFGTTSYEQYFGPGTRLTVT.

This clone was observed a single time. V usage is TRBV11-1 and J usage is TRBJ2-5; D is perhaps TRBD2 (5 bases). Germline assignment: CDR1 SGHAT and CDR2 FQDESV (reference sequence). Trimming removed 7 bases at V and 9 bases at J, with 15 bases between. The CDR3 is 12 residues long. This chain's CDR3 is CASNHEGGSQYF. The CDR3 bases are TGTGCCAGCAACCACGAAGGAGGTTCCCAGTACTTC.

CDR3 bases: TGTGCCAGCAGCTTAGGGACAGTTTATGGCTACACCTTC. The encoded protein is CASSLGTVYGYTF. V gene TRBV7-9 combines with J gene TRBJ1-2, with a possible D match to TRBD1 (6 bases). The CDR3 length is 13 residues. V was pared by 1 base and J by 5 bases, with 8 bases between. Germline assignment: CDR1 SEHNR and CDR2 FQNEAQ (reference sequence). The variable domain in full, with the rest retrieved from reference TRBV7-9 and TRBJ1-2, is DTGVSQNPRHKITKRGQNVTFRCDPISEHNRLYWYRQTLGQGPEFLTYFQNEAQLEKSRLLSDRFSAERPKGSFSTLEIQRTEQGDSAMYLCASSLGTVYGYTFGSGTRLTVV.

The rearrangement uses TRBV6-5 and TRBJ2-3; 8 nucleotides align to TRBD2. The germline gives CDR1 MNHEY, CDR2 SVGAGI. The V gene end was trimmed by 0 bases and the J gene end by 1 base; junction bases not matched to a gene: 0. The CDR3 sequence is 15 residues long. DNA for the CDR3: TGTGCCAGCAGTTACTCTAGCGGGGGCACAGATACGCAGTATTTT. Its translation: CASSYSSGGTDTQYF.

This rearrangement joins TRBV6-1 to TRBJ1-2, with D possibly matching TRBD1 (5 bases). Germline V gives CDR1 MNHNS, CDR2 SASEGT. CDR3 size: 12 residues. With 9 bases removed from V and 4 bases from J, the gap between germline ends came to 12 bases. The CDR3 spells CARVGGTYGYTF. CDR3 sequence (DNA): TGTGCCAGAGTGGGGGGAACCTATGGCTACACCTTC.

This CDR3 is CASRDKPFSSYSTDTQYF. The CDR3 DNA reads TGCGCCAGCAGGGACAAGCCCTTCAGTTCCTATAGCACAGATACGCAGTATTTT. The chain links TRBV10-1 to TRBJ2-3, with D maybe TRBD1 (5 bases). CDR1 is WNHNN and CDR2 is SYGVQD in the germline V gene (reference sequence). The CDR3 has 18 residues. V lost 6 bases to trimming and J lost 0 bases, with 22 bases between them.

The chain employs TRBV14 and TRBJ2-7; D gene uncertain. The CDR3 loop spans 14 amino acids. Trimming left V 2 bases short and J 9 bases short, with 17 bases between. Looked up from germline, CDR1 is SGHDN and CDR2 is FVKESK. The CDR3 sequence is CASSQRVGPQRQYF. The CDR3, as DNA: TGTGCCAGCAGCCAACGGGTCGGCCCGCAAAGGCAGTACTTC.

CDR3 DNA sequence: TGTGCCAGCAGCGTGGTGAGAGGGGGCCTAAATCAGCCCCAGCATTTT. It is translated as CASSVVRGGLNQPQHF. The chain couples TRBV5-8 to TRBJ1-5, with 7 positions matching TRBD1. J was trimmed by 4 bases and V by 4 bases; bases with no gene match: 11. Germline CDR1 reads SGHTS; CDR2 reads YDEGEE. The CDR3 is made up of 16 amino acids.

The V gene is TRBV9, the J gene TRBJ1-6, with D tentatively TRBD1 (5 bases). V lost 4 bases and J lost 10, with 18 bases in between. CDR1 and CDR2 from the germline V gene are SGDLS and YYNGEE. CDR3 length: 15 residues. CDR3 nucleotide sequence: TGTGCCAGCAGCCCTCAGGGCGGGGTCGGCTCACCCCTCCACTTT. Its translation is CASSPQGGVGSPLHF.

The chain combines TRBV28 with TRBJ1-5; D is unclear. Between the trimmed V and J ends, which lost 5 bases and 9 bases, there was a span of 8 bases. Germline CDR1 reads MDHEN; CDR2 reads SYDVKM. The CDR3 extends over 11 amino acids. CDR3 nucleotide sequence: TGTGCCAGCAGTCACTATGGGCCCCAGCATTTT. Its translation is CASSHYGPQHF.